This T cell receptor (beta chain) was obtained from a study of response to subunit inactivated influenza vaccine. The study, taken as a whole, reports: Few new T cells, the authors suggested, are recruited by each seasonal influenza vaccination.

TCRdb reanalysed the RT-PCR reads using MiXCR and keeps one entry per CDR3 protein. This repertoire shows about 530,000 distinct CDR3 sequences, 10% to 15% found once; its top ten account for around 13%. In the case of this clonotype: Antigen unknown.

CDR1 is SGHTA and CDR2 is FQGNSA in the germline V gene. The germline V and J ends were trimmed by 3 bases and 4 bases, with 13 bases remaining between them. The length of the CDR3 is 15 residues. Sequences were derived from PBMCs from blood, sampled about 40 days after vaccination. The chain carries TRBV7-2 and TRBJ2-1, with D possibly being TRBD1 or TRBD2 (6 bases each). This receptor was obtained from a man between 45 and 60 years old who received an inactivated influenza vaccine. CDR3 coding DNA: TGTGCCAGCAGCTTCGGCAGGGGACTGTACAATGAGCAGTTCTTC. As protein: CASSFGRGLYNEQFF.